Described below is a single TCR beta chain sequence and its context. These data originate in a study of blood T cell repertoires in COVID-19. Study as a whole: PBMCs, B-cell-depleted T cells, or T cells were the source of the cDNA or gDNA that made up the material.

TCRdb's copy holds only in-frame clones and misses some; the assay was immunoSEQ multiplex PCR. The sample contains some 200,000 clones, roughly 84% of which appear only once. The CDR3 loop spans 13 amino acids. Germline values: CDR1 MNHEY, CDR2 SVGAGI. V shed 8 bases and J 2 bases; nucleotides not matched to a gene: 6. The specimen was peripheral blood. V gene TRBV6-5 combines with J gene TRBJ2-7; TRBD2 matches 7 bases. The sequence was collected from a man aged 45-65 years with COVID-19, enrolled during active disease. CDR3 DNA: TGTGCCAGCGGGCTAGCGGAGGCCTACGAGCAGTACTTC. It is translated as CASGLAEAYEQYF.